This TCR beta chain was sequenced during a study of OX40 agonist ivuxolimab in advanced cancers. Study in general: The mean age was 60 years, ranging from 23 to 79, with roughly four fifths of participants male.

Using immunoSEQ multiplex PCR, the repertoire was profiled, and TCRdb retains in-frame clones only, with some absent. The table has 50,000 to 70,000 clones, approximately 90% seen once. The TCR was taken from an adult with an advanced solid tumor such as melanoma, head and neck, liver or kidney cancer. The sequencing here drew on CD4+ or CD8+ T cells sorted from blood, taken in a trial of the OX40 agonist ivuxolimab.

This CDR3 is CASSTRQGAGNTIYF. CDR3 in DNA: TGTGCCAGTAGTACCCGACAGGGGGCCGGGAACACCATATATTTT. This chain links TRBV19 with TRBJ1-3, with 10 bases matching TRBD1. CDR3 size: 15 residues. V lost 4 bases, J lost 7 bases, and 7 bases stayed unmatched. Per germline, CDR1 LNHDA and CDR2 SQIVND (reference sequence).